This T cell receptor beta chain was sequenced in a study of beta chain features in type 1 diabetes. The authors reverse transcribed all of the isolated RNA, so sequencing captured expressed TCRB transcripts. Produced via immunoSEQ multiplex PCR; TCRdb's table is partial and in-frame only. The repertoire has roughly 400,000 clones, about 15% of them found once; the top ten carry 0.019%. This CDR3 spans 11 amino acids. V was pared by 5 bases and J by 2 bases, with 3 bases between. The germline gives CDR1 MNHEY, CDR2 SVGAGI. Sequenced: naive CD4+ T cells from blood. The receptor was derived from a woman between 18 and 29 years old in good health. This chain joins TRBV6-5 and TRBJ2-5; no firm D call. The CDR3 is CASSQQETQYF. The CDR3 nucleotides are TGTGCCAGCAGTCAACAAGAGACCCAGTACTTC.